Listed below are T cell receptor beta chains from one sample, sequenced in a study of identical twins. TCRdb used MiXCR to reprocess the 5' RACE reads, holding one entry per CDR3 protein. The table lists some 690,000 distinct CDR3 sequences, 21% of them singletons. These data are also associated with another study on T cells expressing NK-cell markers.

Source material: PBMCs. Receptors originate from a woman between 18 and 29 years old in good health. Both conserved end residues are part of each CDR3. The D gene is left open where the match is weak. Only part of the rows carry a size: once, few, many, or a class if the clone is expanded.

.,TRBV12-3/TRBV12-4,TRBJ1-1,.,TGTGCCAGCAGCGGACAGCAGAACACTGAAGCTTTCTTT,CASSGQQNTEAFF
.,TRBV7-9,TRBJ1-6,few,TGTGCCAGCAGCCCCAGACAGCCCGAAATAAATAATTCACCCCTCCACTTT,CASSPRQPEINNSPLHF
.,TRBV12-3/TRBV12-4,TRBJ2-5,.,TGTGCCAGCAGTCCCAACTCCGGTGAGACCCAGTACTTC,CASSPNSGETQYF
.,TRBV20-1,TRBJ2-7,.,TGCAGTGCTCGAGATTCAGGGACGCGAGGGTACGAGCAGTACTTC,CSARDSGTRGYEQYF
.,TRBV5-1,TRBJ2-3,.,TGCGCCAGCAGCTTGGGAGCGGCGGGACCTGTCACAGATACGCAGTATTTT,CASSLGAAGPVTDTQYF
TRBD2,TRBV6-1,TRBJ2-1,few,TGTGCCAGCAGGAGATGGGAGGGGATTGGGAATGAGCAGTTCTTC,CASRRWEGIGNEQFF
.,TRBV29-1,TRBJ1-4,few,TGCAGCGTTGCGGGCAGCTTCAATGAAAAACTGTTTTTT,CSVAGSFNEKLFF
TRBD1,TRBV18,TRBJ2-6,.,TGTGCCAGCTTCGACAGGGGGCGCGGGGCCAACGTCCTGACTTTC,CASFDRGRGANVLTF
.,TRBV5-1,TRBJ1-1,once,TGCGCCAGCAGCTTGGGACCGGCGGGAACTGAAGCTTTCTTT,CASSLGPAGTEAFF
TRBD1,TRBV3-1,TRBJ2-2,few,TGTGCCAGCAGCCTTCTGAGACAGGGGGCGCCCCCCCCCTTTCACACCGGGGAGCTGTTTTTT,CASSLLRQGAPPPFHTGELFF
.,TRBV28,TRBJ2-1,.,TGTGCCAGCAGCACCCCCGGAACCTACAATGAGCAGTTCTTC,CASSTPGTYNEQFF
.,TRBV10-1,TRBJ2-1,.,TGCGCCAGCAGTAAGGAGTACAATGAGCAGTTCTTC,CASSKEYNEQFF
TRBD2,TRBV5-1,TRBJ2-1,.,TGCGCCAGCACCCTAGGACTAGCGGGGGGTCTATCCTACAATGAGCAGTTCTTC,CASTLGLAGGLSYNEQFF
.,TRBV5-1,TRBJ2-3,many,TGCGCCAGCAGCTTGACTAGCACAGATACGCAGTATTTT,CASSLTSTDTQYF
TRBD1,TRBV4-3,TRBJ2-1,few,TGCGCCAGCAGCCAAGTGGATCTGGCGCGGGACAGGACTAATGAGCAGTTCTTC,CASSQVDLARDRTNEQFF
.,TRBV25-1,TRBJ2-5,.,TGTGCCAGCAGTGAGGGCCCGGGGCTAAAGACCCAGTACTTC,CASSEGPGLKTQYF
TRBD2,TRBV12-3/TRBV12-4,TRBJ2-3,.,TGTGCCAGCTGCGGGCGGGGGGCCACAGATACGCAGTATTTT,CASCGRGATDTQYF
.,TRBV29-1,TRBJ2-1,few,TGCAGCGCCGTCCGCGATTCCTACAATGAGCAGTTCTTC,CSAVRDSYNEQFF
.,TRBV12-2,TRBJ2-3,few,TGTGCAAGTCGCTTAATCGAACGGGGGGCCTCAGATACGCAGTATTTT,CASRLIERGASDTQYF
TRBD1,TRBV4-1,TRBJ1-2,few,TGCGCCAGCAGCCGTCCGACAGGGGGCCAATATGGCTACACCTTC,CASSRPTGGQYGYTF
.,TRBV12-3/TRBV12-4,TRBJ2-5,.,TGTGCCAGCAGTTTGAGGGCAGGGCAAGAGACCCAGTACTTC,CASSLRAGQETQYF
.,TRBV5-1,TRBJ2-7,.,TGCGCCAGCAGCGGGGCGGGACAGTCGCTTTCCTACGAGCAGTACTTC,CASSGAGQSLSYEQYF
.,TRBV6-1,TRBJ2-5,few,TGTGCCAGCACCACTAGGTGGGAGACCCAGTACTTC,CASTTRWETQYF
.,TRBV12-3/TRBV12-4,TRBJ1-1,few,TGTGCCAGCAGTTTCGGGGTTAGGATAGGAGCTTTCTTT,CASSFGVRIGAFF
.,TRBV18,TRBJ1-4,.,TGTGCCAGCTCTACGGAGGTATACGAAAAACTGTTTTTT,CASSTEVYEKLFF
TRBD1,TRBV10-3,TRBJ1-2,many,TGTGCCATCAGGCCAGGGGGGGGCCAGCATGGCTACACCTTC,CAIRPGGGQHGYTF
.,TRBV12-3/TRBV12-4,TRBJ2-3,.,TGTGCCAGCAGTTTTTCGCAAGGGGGAGATACGCAGTATTTT,CASSFSQGGDTQYF
.,TRBV25-1,TRBJ1-1,.,TGTGCCAGCAGACTCACAGGTGCCACTGAAGCTTTCTTT,CASRLTGATEAFF
TRBD1,TRBV20-1,TRBJ1-3,.,TGCAGTGCTCCTACACAGGGGGCAACGGGAAACACCATATATTTT,CSAPTQGATGNTIYF
.,TRBV4-3,TRBJ2-2,.,TGCGCCAGCAGCCAAGATATAGGAACCGGGGAGCTGTTTTTT,CASSQDIGTGELFF
.,TRBV29-1,TRBJ2-7,few,TGCAGCGTTGACGGCGAGAACTACGAGCAGTACTTC,CSVDGENYEQYF
TRBD1,TRBV12-3/TRBV12-4,TRBJ2-7,many,TGTGCCAGCAGCCCAAGGACAGGGAGGGAGCAGTACTTC,CASSPRTGREQYF
TRBD2,TRBV20-1,TRBJ2-1,few,TGCAGTGGGTCAGGCGGGGGGGCCTTAAGAGAGCAGTTCTTC,CSGSGGGALREQFF
.,TRBV19,TRBJ1-2,.,TGTGCCAGTAATTCCAGGGGCTATGGCTACACCTTC,CASNSRGYGYTF
.,TRBV7-9,TRBJ2-7,.,TGTGCCAGCAGCCAAAGCGGTCCCTCCTACGAGCAGTACTTC,CASSQSGPSYEQYF